These T cell receptor beta chains were read from a single sample in a study of blood T cells in healthy people across ages. TCRdb analysed the 5' RACE reads with MiXCR anew, one entry per CDR3 protein. The table lists 850,000 to 1,100,000 distinct CDR3 sequences, roughly two fifths of them singletons, with approximately 14% in the top ten. Source material: blood. All receptors come from a man younger than 35 in good health. CDR3s include the opening cysteine and the closing phenylalanine or tryptophan. Fields, in order: J gene, clone size, V gene, D gene, CDR3 length, CDR3 protein. A D gene is named only where the DNA matches it firmly. Clone size, where shown, is once, few, many, or a class for clones that have expanded.

J: NA
size: NA
V: TRBV7-2
D: NA
length: 13
CDR3: CAGSSGSPYEQYF

J: TRBJ1-2
size: few
V: TRBV12-3/TRBV12-4
D: NA
length: 14
CDR3: CASSFRIPEGGYTF

J: TRBJ1-1
size: few
V: TRBV6-1
D: NA
length: 14
CDR3: CASSDEGMNTEAFF

J: TRBJ2-5
size: few
V: TRBV3-1
D: NA
length: 14
CDR3: CASSQDGLGETQYF

J: TRBJ1-4
size: NA
V: TRBV6-1
D: TRBD1
length: 15
CDR3: CASSQAGQANEKLFF

J: TRBJ2-7
size: NA
V: TRBV20-1
D: NA
length: 13
CDR3: CSASRDRLYEQYF

J: TRBJ1-5
size: NA
V: TRBV6-5
D: NA
length: 16
CDR3: CASSYRGHSNNQPQHF

J: TRBJ2-1
size: NA
V: TRBV9
D: TRBD2
length: 15
CDR3: CASSPSGTSGGEQFF

J: TRBJ2-3
size: few
V: TRBV5-1
D: TRBD1
length: 21
CDR3: CASSLSPTPHRSGTDTDTQYF

J: TRBJ2-3
size: few
V: TRBV6-5
D: NA
length: 14
CDR3: CASSRGSFGDTQYF

J: TRBJ1-2
size: few
V: TRBV24-1
D: NA
length: 13
CDR3: CATSETGGHGYTF

J: TRBJ1-5
size: NA
V: TRBV20-1
D: NA
length: 13
CDR3: CSARDGGNQPQHF

J: TRBJ2-7
size: few
V: TRBV29-1
D: NA
length: 15
CDR3: CSVEEKGPSSYEQYF

J: TRBJ2-1
size: NA
V: TRBV12-3/TRBV12-4
D: TRBD2
length: 17
CDR3: CASRLSSGGTPYNEQFF

J: TRBJ1-2
size: few
V: TRBV7-9
D: NA
length: 14
CDR3: CASSPRDRRYGYTF

J: TRBJ1-2
size: few
V: TRBV6-1
D: NA
length: 18
CDR3: CASSPGIAGQGRNYGYTF

J: TRBJ1-4
size: NA
V: TRBV20-1
D: NA
length: 14
CDR3: CSALRRSTNEKLFF

J: TRBJ1-2
size: few
V: TRBV7-2
D: NA
length: 16
CDR3: CASSLALGLANYGYTF

J: TRBJ2-7
size: NA
V: TRBV7-9
D: NA
length: 14
CDR3: CASSSDRDDYEQYF

J: TRBJ2-5
size: NA
V: TRBV5-4
D: NA
length: 17
CDR3: CASSLSGRGEHQETQYF

J: TRBJ2-1
size: many
V: TRBV3-1
D: NA
length: 15
CDR3: CASSQVPNRYNEQFF

J: TRBJ1-2
size: NA
V: TRBV20-1
D: NA
length: 10
CDR3: CSASGGGYTF

J: TRBJ2-3
size: NA
V: TRBV12-3/TRBV12-4
D: NA
length: 14
CDR3: CALRRITSTDTQYF

J: TRBJ1-2
size: NA
V: TRBV14
D: NA
length: 16
CDR3: CASSQESRDFWYGYTF

J: TRBJ1-1
size: NA
V: TRBV9
D: NA
length: 16
CDR3: CASSASGDSQNTEAFF

J: TRBJ2-7
size: NA
V: TRBV6-2/TRBV6-3
D: TRBD1
length: 15
CDR3: CASSYEMDRRYEQYF

J: TRBJ1-1
size: NA
V: TRBV7-2
D: NA
length: 12
CDR3: CASSSYRTEAFF

J: TRBJ1-4
size: NA
V: TRBV7-2
D: NA
length: 15
CDR3: CASSLKGTNNEKLFF

J: TRBJ1-1
size: few
V: TRBV7-6
D: NA
length: 16
CDR3: CASSLRYVYMNTEAFF

J: TRBJ2-5
size: many
V: TRBV3-1
D: TRBD1
length: 18
CDR3: CASSQVRVDRTYMETQYF

J: TRBJ1-2
size: NA
V: TRBV4-3
D: NA
length: 16
CDR3: CASSQDWQSSGYGYTF

J: TRBJ1-5
size: NA
V: TRBV4-1
D: NA
length: 17
CDR3: CASSQNRRPYSNQPQHF

J: TRBJ1-2
size: NA
V: TRBV7-2
D: NA
length: 16
CDR3: CASSQHTTASNYGYTF

J: TRBJ2-1
size: NA
V: TRBV20-1
D: TRBD1
length: 15
CDR3: CSASGRDRGLYEQFF

J: TRBJ2-5
size: NA
V: TRBV9
D: TRBD1
length: 14
CDR3: CASSVSGQGNEQYF

J: TRBJ2-1
size: many
V: TRBV6-2/TRBV6-3
D: NA
length: 12
CDR3: CASSYKGNEQFF

J: TRBJ2-1
size: few
V: TRBV7-2
D: NA
length: 15
CDR3: CASRSGTNFYNEQFF

J: TRBJ1-1
size: NA
V: TRBV20-1
D: NA
length: 14
CDR3: CSARRGVPTTEAFF

J: TRBJ1-4
size: many
V: TRBV27
D: NA
length: 13
CDR3: CASSSRVGEKLFF

J: TRBJ2-3
size: NA
V: TRBV7-2
D: TRBD2
length: 16
CDR3: CAGSLGTSGLTDTQYF

J: TRBJ1-2
size: NA
V: TRBV3-1
D: NA
length: 15
CDR3: CASSDYDMESSSYTF

J: TRBJ2-1
size: NA
V: TRBV25-1
D: TRBD2
length: 19
CDR3: CASSEYGSGALPVYNEQFF

J: TRBJ1-1
size: few
V: TRBV7-9
D: NA
length: 16
CDR3: CASSSTRTVMNTEAFF

J: TRBJ2-1
size: NA
V: TRBV14
D: NA
length: 15
CDR3: CASSQVYRDDNEQFF

J: TRBJ2-3
size: few
V: TRBV7-2
D: TRBD1
length: 15
CDR3: CASSFWVGQADTQYF

J: TRBJ1-1
size: NA
V: TRBV10-3
D: NA
length: 14
CDR3: CATTRTEPNTEAFF

J: TRBJ1-2
size: NA
V: TRBV7-2
D: TRBD1
length: 13
CDR3: CVSSLDREYGYTF

J: TRBJ2-3
size: NA
V: TRBV7-8
D: NA
length: 16
CDR3: CASNDRSDSATDTQYF

J: TRBJ2-1
size: NA
V: TRBV9
D: NA
length: 15
CDR3: CASSLRGVPYNEQFF

J: TRBJ1-6
size: once
V: TRBV2
D: TRBD1
length: 14
CDR3: CASLRDSPNSPLHF

J: TRBJ1-4
size: few
V: TRBV4-3
D: NA
length: 15
CDR3: CASSQEGLVDEKLFF

J: TRBJ2-7
size: NA
V: TRBV10-3
D: NA
length: 14
CDR3: CAISESGRPWEEYF

J: TRBJ1-5
size: NA
V: TRBV2
D: NA
length: 14
CDR3: CASSEDAANQPQHF

J: TRBJ2-3
size: NA
V: TRBV7-6
D: NA
length: 14
CDR3: CASSLGTYRDTQYF

J: TRBJ2-5
size: NA
V: TRBV2
D: NA
length: 13
CDR3: CASSERGRETQYF

J: TRBJ2-6
size: few
V: TRBV27
D: NA
length: 14
CDR3: CASSRVSGANVLTF

J: TRBJ2-2
size: NA
V: TRBV20-1
D: TRBD1
length: 13
CDR3: CSAPGQGTGELFF